The present T cell receptor beta chain was sequenced within a study of CD8+CD57+ T cells in acquired aplastic anemia. Background on the study: Sorted CD4+ and CD8+ cell DNA averaged about 3 ug.

Sequenced patients had shown CD8+CD57+ cell expansion by flow cytometry. Each patient had severe acquired aplastic anemia. General study findings and limits: No significant patient-versus-control difference appeared in CD8+ Simpson's diversity. Patients and controls shared about 27 CD8+ CDR3 sequences.

With 3 bases removed from V and 4 bases from J, the gap between germline ends came to 12 bases. The CDR3 runs to 15 residues. Germline CDR1 and CDR2: ENHRY and SYGVKD. In the case of this clonotype: Its antigen is not known.

It was genomic DNA that served as the template for profiling TCR beta VDJ and CDR3. One entry per CDR3 protein, called by TCRdb with MiXCR from the reads. The data hold roughly 220,000 distinct CDR3 sequences, with 65% observed a single time. Material: sorted CD4+, CD8+, or CD8+CD57+ T cells (not recorded which) from PBMCs. The receptor was isolated from a human donor with aplastic anemia. The chain carries TRBV10-3 and TRBJ2-2, with a possible D match to TRBD1 (5 bases). CDR3 bases: TGTGCCATCAGTGACAGGGCCCAACTCACCGGGGAGCTGTTTTTT. It translates to CAISDRAQLTGELFF.